The entry below describes one T cell receptor beta chain. No antigen is known for it. The germline V and J ends were trimmed by 11 bases and 5 bases, with 10 bases remaining between them. CDR1 SNHLY and CDR2 FYNNEI come from the germline V gene. There are 12 residues in the CDR3. A single record per CDR3 protein comes from TCRdb applying MiXCR to the 5' RACE reads. The profile shows some 320,000 distinct CDR3 sequences, approximately 12% of them singletons. The data originate from a study of T cells after yellow fever vaccination. Overall study results and limits: The bulk population could contribute abundant contaminating clonotypes to FACS-sorted repertoires. The appearance of a small share of clonotypes in both CD4 and CD8 compartments was observed. Primary-vaccination clones mostly resurfaced post-booster (roughly 97% CD4, approximately 87% CD8).

Source: CD4+ T cells sorted from PBMCs, taken 45 days after the yellow fever booster vaccination. The clonotype was recovered from a man aged 18-30 years who received the YFV17D yellow fever vaccine. The J gene is TRBJ1-6, the V gene TRBV2; TRBD1 might be the D (5 bases). As DNA, the CDR3 is TGTGCCGGAACCAGGGATAATTCACCCCTCCACTTT. Translated: CAGTRDNSPLHF.